These T cell receptor beta chains were read from a single sample in a study of cytomegalovirus exposure and HLA in healthy donors. The table came from immunoSEQ multiplex PCR; TCRdb's copy has only in-frame clones and leaves some out. Here the sample spans about 120,000 clones, about four fifths being singletons. The sequencing input was PBMCs. The receptor source for this set is a woman between 40 and 50 years old in good health and CMV-seronegative. The CDR3 runs from the conserved cysteine through the conserved F or W. D genes are given only for firm matches. The size field is filled for only some rows; it gives once, few, many or a size class.

D gene	clone size	J gene	V gene	CDR3 protein	CDR3 DNA
-	-	TRBJ2-7	TRBV18	CASSADRSYEQYF	TGTGCCAGCTCAGCAGACAGATCCTACGAGCAGTACTTC
TRBD1	-	TRBJ1-2	TRBV7-9	CASSGRDRGLDGYTF	TGTGCCAGCAGCGGGCGGGACAGGGGGCTTGATGGCTACACCTTC
-	-	TRBJ1-2	TRBV5-5	CASSSQVLLGYTF	TGTGCCAGCAGCTCACAGGTGCTATTGGGCTACACCTTC
TRBD2	once	TRBJ2-1	TRBV2	CASLGLAGRSSYNEQFF	TGTGCCAGCCTGGGACTAGCGGGTCGCAGCTCCTACAATGAGCAGTTCTTC
TRBD1	-	TRBJ2-1	TRBV2	CASSGSGGEQFF	TGTGCCAGCAGTGGTTCAGGGGGCGAGCAGTTCTTC
-	-	TRBJ2-4	TRBV27	CASSLSGSLNIQYF	TGTGCCAGCAGTTTATCGGGCAGTTTAAACATTCAGTACTTC
TRBD1	-	TRBJ1-4	TRBV19	CASSINMFGTGTEKLFF	TGTGCCAGTAGTATAAATATGTTCGGGACAGGGACGGAAAAACTGTTTTTT
-	-	TRBJ1-1	TRBV30	CAWKDIRTEAFF	TGTGCCTGGAAAGACATAAGGACTGAAGCTTTCTTT
TRBD2	-	TRBJ2-7	TRBV18	CASSPWTSGSNEQYF	TGTGCCAGCTCACCTTGGACTAGCGGGAGCAACGAGCAGTACTTC
-	-	TRBJ2-5	TRBV6-6	CASRRESGPGTQYF	TGTGCCAGCAGGCGCGAAAGCGGGCCAGGGACCCAGTACTTC
-	few	TRBJ1-1	TRBV29-1	CSARRMGLNTEAFF	TGCAGCGCCAGACGTATGGGGCTGAACACTGAAGCTTTCTTT
TRBD1	-	TRBJ2-7	TRBV6-1	CASIGGGTGGYEQYF	TGTGCCAGCATAGGGGGGGGGACAGGGGGTTACGAGCAGTACTTC
TRBD1	-	TRBJ1-2	TRBV18	CASSPDRDRIF	TGTGCCAGCTCACCTGACCGGGACAGGATCTTC
-	few	TRBJ1-4	TRBV27	CASSFVRDNEKLFF	TGTGCCAGCAGTTTTGTTCGGGATAATGAAAAACTGTTTTTT
-	-	TRBJ1-5	TRBV19	CASRPGTLRQPQHF	TGTGCCAGTAGACCCGGTACCCTTCGTCAGCCCCAGCATTTT
TRBD2	-	TRBJ2-1	TRBV5-1	CASSLITGTSYNEQFF	TGCGCCAGCAGCTTGATTACCGGGACTAGCTACAATGAGCAGTTCTTC
TRBD2	-	TRBJ2-3	TRBV7-3	CASSWRTSDGTDTQYF	TGTGCCAGCAGCTGGAGGACTAGCGATGGCACAGATACGCAGTATTTT
TRBD2	-	TRBJ2-7	TRBV27	CASSLWGSGNHEQYF	TGTGCCAGCAGTTTATGGGGTAGCGGGAACCACGAGCAGTACTTC
TRBD2	-	TRBJ2-7	TRBV19	CASSIYGGAYEQYF	TGTGCCAGTAGTATCTACGGGGGGGCTTACGAGCAGTACTTC
TRBD2	-	TRBJ2-7	TRBV18	CASSPGGYEQYF	TGTGCCAGCTCACCCGGGGGGTACGAGCAGTACTTC
TRBD2	once	TRBJ2-1	TRBV9	CASSPPAGVSYNEQFF	TGTGCCAGCAGCCCCCCAGCGGGAGTCTCCTACAATGAGCAGTTCTTC
TRBD1	-	TRBJ2-4	TRBV10-3	CAISEFGTENIQYF	TGTGCCATCAGTGAGTTTGGGACAGAAAACATTCAGTACTTC
-	-	TRBJ2-7	TRBV7-2	CASSTSGWLEQYF	TGTGCCAGCAGCACTAGTGGGTGGCTCGAGCAGTACTTC
TRBD2	-	TRBJ2-3	TRBV27	CASIGLAGGAQYF	TGTGCCAGCATCGGACTAGCGGGCGGTGCGCAGTATTTT
TRBD1	-	TRBJ1-6	TRBV9	CASSVEDRVNSPLHF	TGTGCCAGCAGCGTAGAGGACAGGGTAAATTCACCCCTCCACTTT
-	-	TRBJ1-6	TRBV13	CASSLYRQNSPLHF	TGTGCCAGCAGCTTATACAGACAGAATTCACCCCTCCACTTT
TRBD1	few	TRBJ1-2	TRBV6-1	CAVARGQGGLGYTF	TGTGCCGTGGCCCGGGGACAGGGAGGACTGGGCTACACCTTC
TRBD1	few	TRBJ1-5	TRBV7-9	CASSLGTGVLQPQHF	TGTGCCAGCAGCTTAGGGACAGGGGTGTTGCAGCCCCAGCATTTT
-	-	TRBJ2-1	TRBV10-2	CASSELGLGQQFF	TGCGCCAGCAGTGAGCTAGGGTTGGGGCAGCAGTTCTTC
-	-	TRBJ1-2	TRBV2	CASSGGGALYGYTF	TGTGCCAGCAGTGGTGGTGGGGCGCTCTATGGCTACACCTTC
-	-	TRBJ2-3	TRBV6-5	CASRQGLAITDTQYF	TGTGCCAGCAGGCAGGGACTGGCGATCACAGATACGCAGTATTTT
TRBD2	-	TRBJ2-3	TRBV7-3	CASSSPIAGGDTDTQYF	TGTGCCAGCAGCTCTCCGATAGCGGGAGGAGACACAGATACGCAGTATTTT
-	-	TRBJ1-1	TRBV11-2	CASGGTNTEAFF	TGTGCCAGTGGGGGGACGAACACTGAAGCTTTCTTT
-	-	TRBJ1-1	TRBV13	CASSLQGDTEAFF	TGTGCCAGCAGCTTACAGGGTGACACTGAAGCTTTCTTT
-	-	TRBJ1-2	TRBV5-1	CASSPTPPGSGGYTF	TGCGCCAGCAGCCCCACGCCCCCAGGTTCAGGTGGCTACACCTTC
TRBD1	-	TRBJ2-2	TRBV7-9	CASSSLDRSLYTGELFF	TGTGCCAGCAGCTCCCTGGACAGGTCCTTGTATACCGGGGAGCTGTTTTTT
-	-	TRBJ2-2	TRBV6-5	CASSYDWNTGELFF	TGTGCCAGCAGTTACGACTGGAACACCGGGGAGCTGTTTTTT
TRBD1	once	TRBJ1-5	TRBV10-2	CASKTGKDSNQPQHF	TGCGCCAGCAAGACAGGGAAGGATAGCAATCAGCCCCAGCATTTT
-	-	TRBJ1-1	TRBV27	CASSLSYNDRLNTEAFF	TGTGCCAGCAGTTTATCCTATAATGACAGGCTGAACACTGAAGCTTTCTTT
-	-	TRBJ1-3	TRBV5-1	CASSPREGNTIYF	TGCGCCAGCAGCCCGAGGGAGGGAAACACCATATATTTT
-	-	TRBJ2-5	TRBV11-2	CASSPQVSETQYF	TGTGCCAGCTCCCCACAGGTTTCAGAGACCCAGTACTTC
TRBD2	few	TRBJ2-7	TRBV13	CASSHQRGGHEQYF	TGTGCCAGCAGCCACCAGCGGGGGGGGCACGAGCAGTACTTC
-	-	TRBJ2-7	TRBV29-1	CSVLEAEQYF	TGCAGCGTTTTGGAGGCCGAGCAGTACTTC